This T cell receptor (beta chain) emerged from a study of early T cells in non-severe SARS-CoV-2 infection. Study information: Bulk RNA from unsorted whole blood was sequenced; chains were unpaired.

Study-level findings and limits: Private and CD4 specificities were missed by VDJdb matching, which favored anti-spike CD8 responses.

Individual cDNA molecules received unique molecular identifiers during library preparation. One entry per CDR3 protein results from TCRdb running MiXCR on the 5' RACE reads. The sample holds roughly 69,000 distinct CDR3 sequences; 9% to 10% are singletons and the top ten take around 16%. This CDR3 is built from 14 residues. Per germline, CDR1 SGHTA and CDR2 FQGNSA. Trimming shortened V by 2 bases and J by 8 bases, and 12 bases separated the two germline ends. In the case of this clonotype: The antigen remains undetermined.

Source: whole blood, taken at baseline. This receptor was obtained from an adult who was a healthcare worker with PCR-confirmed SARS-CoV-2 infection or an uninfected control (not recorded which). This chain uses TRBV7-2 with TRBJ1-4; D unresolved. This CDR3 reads CASSLRLDGEKLFF. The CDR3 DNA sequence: TGTGCCAGCAGCTTAAGACTGGATGGGGAAAAACTGTTTTTT.